This record covers a single TCR beta chain. No antigen is known for it. Sequencing used immunoSEQ multiplex PCR; TCRdb keeps in-frame clones, though not all of them. The sample carries over 150,000 clones, approximately 95% recorded once. V was clipped by 5 bases and J by 6 bases, with 10 bases between them. Germline CDR1 and CDR2: SNHLY and FYNNEI. The CDR3 is made up of 12 amino acids. This record comes from a study of T cell responses to AZD1222 COVID-19 vaccine. Study-level findings and limits: The donor group comprised mostly white British people and more females; the analysis possibly underestimated clonal diversity.

The chain has TRBV2 and TRBJ1-2, with a weak D call TRBD1 (6 bases). Specimen: peripheral blood, collected 28 days after the second dose of the MenACWY control vaccine. The sequence was obtained from an adult who received the MenACWY meningococcal vaccine as a control. Here the CDR3 DNA reads TGTGCCAGCAGTCGGGACATCGATGGCTACACCTTC. This encodes CASSRDIDGYTF.